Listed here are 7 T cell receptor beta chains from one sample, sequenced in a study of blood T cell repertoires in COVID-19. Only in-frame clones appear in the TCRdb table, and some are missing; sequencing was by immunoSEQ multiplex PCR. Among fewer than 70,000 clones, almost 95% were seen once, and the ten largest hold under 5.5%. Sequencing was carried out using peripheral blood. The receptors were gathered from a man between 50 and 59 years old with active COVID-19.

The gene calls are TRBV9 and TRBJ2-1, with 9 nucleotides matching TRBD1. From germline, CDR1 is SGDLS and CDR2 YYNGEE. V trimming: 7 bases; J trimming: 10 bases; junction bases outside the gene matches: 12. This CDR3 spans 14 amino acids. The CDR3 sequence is CASGPGQGIREQFF. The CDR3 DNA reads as TGTGCCAGCGGTCCGGGACAGGGAATCAGAGAGCAGTTCTTC.

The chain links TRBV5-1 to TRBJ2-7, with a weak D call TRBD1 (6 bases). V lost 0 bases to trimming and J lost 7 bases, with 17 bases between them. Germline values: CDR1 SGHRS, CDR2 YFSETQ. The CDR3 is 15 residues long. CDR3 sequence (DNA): TGCGCCAGCAGCTTGGGATCAGGGACACCAACTGAGCAGTACTTC. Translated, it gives CASSLGSGTPTEQYF.

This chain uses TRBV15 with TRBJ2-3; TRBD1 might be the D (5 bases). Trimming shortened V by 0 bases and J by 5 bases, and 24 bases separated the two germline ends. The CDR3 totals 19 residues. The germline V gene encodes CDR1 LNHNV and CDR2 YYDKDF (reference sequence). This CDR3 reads CATSRDRLRTSKVKDTQYF. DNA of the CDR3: TGTGCCACCAGCAGAGATCGATTGAGGACATCCAAGGTAAAAGATACGCAGTATTTT.

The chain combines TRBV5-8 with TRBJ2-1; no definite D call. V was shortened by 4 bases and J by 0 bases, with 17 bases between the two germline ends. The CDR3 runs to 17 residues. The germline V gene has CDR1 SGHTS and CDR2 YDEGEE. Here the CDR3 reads CASSRPLSTSSYNEQFF. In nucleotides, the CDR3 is TGTGCCAGCAGCCGCCCCCTTTCTACGAGCTCCTACAATGAGCAGTTCTTC.

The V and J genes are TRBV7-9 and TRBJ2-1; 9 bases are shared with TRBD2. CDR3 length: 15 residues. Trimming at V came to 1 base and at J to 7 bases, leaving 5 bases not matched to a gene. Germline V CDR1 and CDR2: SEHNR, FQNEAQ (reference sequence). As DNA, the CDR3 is TGTGCCAGCAGCTTAGGTAGCGGGAGAAGGAATGAGCAGTTCTTC. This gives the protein CASSLGSGRRNEQFF.

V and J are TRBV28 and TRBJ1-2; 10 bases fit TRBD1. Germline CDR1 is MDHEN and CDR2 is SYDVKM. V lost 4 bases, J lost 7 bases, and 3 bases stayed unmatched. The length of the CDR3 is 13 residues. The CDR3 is CASSSGTGVGYTF. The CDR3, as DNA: TGTGCCAGCAGTTCCGGGACAGGGGTTGGCTACACCTTC.

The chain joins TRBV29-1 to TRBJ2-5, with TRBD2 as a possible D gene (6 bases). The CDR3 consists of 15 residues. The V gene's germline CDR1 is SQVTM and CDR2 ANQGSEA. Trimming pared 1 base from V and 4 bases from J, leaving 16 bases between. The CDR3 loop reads CSVEGGKGRGETQYF. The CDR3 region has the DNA TGCAGCGTTGAAGGAGGTAAAGGGCGGGGAGAGACCCAGTACTTC.